The 2 T cell receptor beta chains given below trace back to one sample, sequenced in a study of cytomegalovirus exposure and HLA in healthy donors. The study ran its PCR with 60 Vbeta and 13 Jbeta primers. Libraries were prepared by immunoSEQ multiplex PCR; TCRdb keeps only in-frame clonotypes and omits some of them. The sample has roughly 180,000 clones, 84% seen once. The sequenced sample was PBMCs. These receptors were collected from a boy between 10 and 17 years old in good health and CMV-seronegative.

The chain couples TRBV28 to TRBJ1-4; D is undetermined. Trimming left V 5 bases short and J 7 bases short, with 11 bases between. The length of the CDR3 is 13 residues. Looked up from germline, CDR1 is MDHEN and CDR2 is SYDVKM. CDR3 in amino acids: CASSRTAGEKLFF. The CDR3 DNA reads as TGTGCCAGCAGTCGTACTGCGGGTGAAAAACTGTTTTTT.

The genes are TRBV9 and TRBJ2-5, with TRBD1 matching 11 bases. CDR1 and CDR2 (germline): SGDLS, YYNGEE. The CDR3 is made up of 14 amino acids. With V trimmed by 4 bases and J by 5 bases, 4 bases remained unmatched. CDR3 region: CASSPGQGAETQYF. CDR3 bases: TGTGCCAGCAGCCCTGGACAGGGGGCCGAGACCCAGTACTTC.